These 19 T cell receptor beta chains came from one sample sequenced in a study of blood T cells in healthy people across ages. The authors ran a second PCR of 7 to 11 cycles using a sample-barcoded 5' primer and a J-beta primer mix. TCRdb called the 5' RACE reads again in MiXCR, with one record for every CDR3 protein. The sample records just under 750,000 distinct CDR3 sequences, about 24% being singletons. Sequenced sample: blood. The receptors shown here come from a man aged 65-85 years in good health.

In its sample, this clonotype was seen many times. The chain combines TRBV12-3 or TRBV12-4 with TRBJ2-3; D is possibly TRBD1 or TRBD2 (5 bases each). V was trimmed by 5 bases and J by 2 bases, leaving 11 bases between them. CDR3 size: 14 residues. DNA of the CDR3: TGTGCCAGCAGTACCGGGACCTCCACAGATACGCAGTATTTT. Translating it yields CASSTGTSTDTQYF.

This clonotype appeared a few times. The J gene is TRBJ2-3, the V gene TRBV2; 7 bases match TRBD2. The V and J ends lost 8 bases and 5 bases, in that order; junction bases with no gene match: 7. The length of the CDR3 is 13 residues. The germline CDR1 and CDR2 sequences are SNHLY and FYNNEI. As DNA, the CDR3 is TGTGCCAGCGGAGTGGGGGGGGTAGATACGCAGTATTTT. This codes for CASGVGGVDTQYF. The full variable domain, its missing parts supplied by reference TRBV2 and TRBJ2-3, is EPEVTQTPSHQVTQMGQEVILRCVPISNHLYFYWYRQILGQKVEFLVSFYNNEISEKSEIFDDQFSVERPDGSNFTLKIRSTKLEDSAMYFCASGVGGVDTQYFGPGTRLTVL.

The genes are TRBV6-6 and TRBJ1-2, with 9 nucleotides matching TRBD1. This CDR3 is 15 amino acids long. V gave up 5 bases and J gave up 4 bases; unmatched junction bases: 8. Germline CDR1 is MNHNY and CDR2 is SVGAGI (reference sequence). The CDR3, as DNA: TGTGCCAGCAGTAGGGGACAGGGAGTGGCCTATGGCTACACCTTC. Translated, it gives CASSRGQGVAYGYTF.

The chain carries TRBV12-3 or TRBV12-4 and TRBJ1-2; D possibly corresponds to TRBD1 (6 bases). The length of the CDR3 is 13 residues. V was pared by 6 bases and J by 8 bases, with 16 bases between. The CDR3 DNA follows: TGTGCCAGCAGCCCCCTAGGGGGGTGGGGCTACACCTTC. Its translation is CASSPLGGWGYTF.

This clonotype was seen a single time. The chain couples TRBV12-3 or TRBV12-4 to TRBJ2-5; 9 bases fit TRBD1. V gave up 4 bases and J gave up 6 bases; unmatched junction bases: 9. The CDR3 is 15 residues long. This CDR3 is CASSSGTGRLKTQYF. Here the CDR3 DNA reads TGTGCCAGCAGTTCAGGGACAGGGCGTTTGAAGACCCAGTACTTC.

This clonotype has just a few counts. The CDR3 nucleotides are TGTGCCAGCAGTTCATGGTTCTCTGGGGCCAACGTCCTGACTTTC. Translating gives CASSSWFSGANVLTF. The chain joins TRBV6-5 to TRBJ2-6; D is undetermined. The germline V gene has CDR1 MNHEY and CDR2 SVGAGI. Trimming took 4 bases from V and 0 from J, leaving 7 bases between them. This CDR3 contains 15 residues.

This clonotype has at least ten counts. The rearrangement joins TRBV20-1 to TRBJ2-5, with D unresolved. Germline lookup yields CDR1 DFQATT and CDR2 SNEGSKA (reference sequence). V was shortened by 5 bases and J by 1 base, with 8 bases between the two germline ends. The CDR3 runs 12 residues. The chain's CDR3 is CSACLTQETQYF. In nucleotides, the CDR3 is TGCAGTGCTTGTCTGACCCAAGAGACCCAGTACTTC.

A single count supports this clonotype. A read error may be the cause here, since a much bigger clone is one base away. The rearrangement uses TRBV7-9 and TRBJ2-3; weak D call: TRBD2 (6 bases). The CDR3 is made up of 15 amino acids. Deletions cut 2 bases from V and 7 bases from J, with 16 bases between. Germline CDR1 and CDR2: SEHNR and FQNEAQ (reference sequence). This CDR3 reads CASSLRDSWTYTQYF. The CDR3 nucleotides read TGTGCCAGCAGCTTACGGGACTCTTGGACATATACGCAGTATTTT.

This clonotype was picked up a small number of times. The rearrangement uses TRBV12-3 or TRBV12-4 and TRBJ2-7, with TRBD2 as a possible D gene (6 bases). The DNA end lines up better with TRBJ2-1; the J call may be wrong. CDR3 length: 15 residues. CDR3 in DNA: TGTGCCAGCAGCCGCTCCGGCGGGGAATACAATGAGCAGTTCTTC. It is translated as CASSRSGGEYNEQFF.

This clonotype was picked up a small number of times. This chain links TRBV20-1 with TRBJ2-4; weak D call: TRBD1 (5 bases). The CDR3 sequence is 13 residues long. Trimming removed 7 bases at V and 6 bases at J, with 16 bases between. Germline lookup yields CDR1 DFQATT and CDR2 SNEGSKA (reference sequence). CDR3 sequence: CSVRAITGNIQYF. CDR3 coding DNA: TGCAGTGTTCGAGCGATCACAGGAAACATTCAGTACTTC.

The rearrangement uses TRBV5-1 and TRBJ2-1; D might be TRBD1 or TRBD2, each matching 5 bases. The CDR3 has 15 amino acids. The germline V and J ends were trimmed by 5 bases and 4 bases, with 16 bases remaining between them. Germline-derived CDR1 and CDR2 are SGHRS and YFSETQ. The CDR3 loop reads CASRFGAGRYNEQFF. CDR3 bases: TGCGCCAGCAGATTCGGGGCTGGCCGATACAATGAGCAGTTCTTC.

This clonotype was observed at least ten times. The chain carries TRBV18 and TRBJ2-3; no clear D gene. The germline CDR1 and CDR2 sequences are KGHSH and LQKENI. The germline V and J ends were trimmed by 4 bases and 1 base, with 9 bases remaining between them. The CDR3 spans 14 residues. CDR3 nucleotides: TGTGCCAGCTCACTCCTATCGGGCACAGATACGCAGTATTTT. It specifies CASSLLSGTDTQYF.

The chain couples TRBV5-1 to TRBJ2-5; 12 bases fit TRBD1. V gave up 4 bases and J gave up 3 bases; unmatched junction bases: 13. This CDR3 has 18 amino acids. Germline-derived CDR1 and CDR2 are SGHRS and YFSETQ. In nucleotides, the CDR3 is TGCGCCAGCAGCCTCCGGATGACGGGACAGGGGGCAGAAGAGACCCAGTACTTC. Protein sequence: CASSLRMTGQGAEETQYF.

The chain links TRBV5-1 to TRBJ2-2; 8 bases agree with TRBD2. Unmatched junction bases numbered 16, after V lost 6 bases and J lost 6 bases. This CDR3 is 17 amino acids long. The V gene's germline CDR1 is SGHRS and CDR2 YFSETQ. The CDR3 reads CASTPTVLAGRAGELFF. CDR3 DNA: TGCGCCAGCACCCCAACCGTGTTAGCGGGAAGGGCCGGGGAGCTGTTTTTT.

The DNA of the CDR3 is TGTGCCAGCAGCCAGGAACAGGGTCCCTATGGGGCTTTCTTT. This translates into CASSQEQGPYGAFF. V and J are TRBV4-2 and TRBJ1-1, with D possibly matching TRBD1 (6 bases). Germline CDR1 is LGHNA and CDR2 is YNFKEQ. Trimming took off 3 bases at V and 11 bases at J, with 19 bases between the two ends. The CDR3 covers 14 residues.

The chain joins TRBV6-1 to TRBJ1-1; 7 positions match TRBD1. V lost 10 bases to trimming and J lost 7 bases; unmatched junction nucleotides: 12. The CDR3 covers 13 residues. Germline CDR1 reads MNHNS; CDR2 reads SASEGT. CDR3 bases: TGTGCCAACAGCCTCGGGACAGACCTTGAAGCTTTCTTT. Its translation is CANSLGTDLEAFF.

This clonotype was counted only a few times. The V gene is TRBV20-1, the J gene TRBJ2-1, with 12 bases lining up with TRBD2. The V gene end was trimmed by 7 bases and the J gene end by 1 base; junction bases not matched to a gene: 5. The CDR3 has 15 residues. Germline-derived CDR1 and CDR2 are DFQATT and SNEGSKA (reference sequence). The CDR3 bases are TGCAGTGTCGGGACTAGCGGGCTGTCCTACAATGAGCAGTTCTTC. Protein: CSVGTSGLSYNEQFF.

This clonotype was recorded at least ten times. V and J are TRBV5-6 and TRBJ2-3; D unclear. The CDR3 is made up of 15 amino acids. Germline V CDR1 and CDR2: SGHDT, YYEEEE. The V end lost 1 base, the J end lost 3 bases, and 12 bases lay between the germline ends. The CDR3 sequence: CASSLSPPRTDTQYF. The DNA of the CDR3 is TGTGCCAGCAGCTTGTCGCCTCCTAGGACAGATACGCAGTATTTT.

About this clonotype itself: A read error may account for a junction end that differs from germline. This sequence joins TRBV3-1 and TRBJ2-5; D not resolved. The germline CDR1 and CDR2 sequences are LGHDT and YNNKEL (reference sequence). This CDR3 is built from 15 residues. The CDR3 nucleotides read TGTGCCAGCGGCCAAGACCGGACGGTCCAAGAGACCCAGTACTTC. Its protein is CASGQDRTVQETQYF.